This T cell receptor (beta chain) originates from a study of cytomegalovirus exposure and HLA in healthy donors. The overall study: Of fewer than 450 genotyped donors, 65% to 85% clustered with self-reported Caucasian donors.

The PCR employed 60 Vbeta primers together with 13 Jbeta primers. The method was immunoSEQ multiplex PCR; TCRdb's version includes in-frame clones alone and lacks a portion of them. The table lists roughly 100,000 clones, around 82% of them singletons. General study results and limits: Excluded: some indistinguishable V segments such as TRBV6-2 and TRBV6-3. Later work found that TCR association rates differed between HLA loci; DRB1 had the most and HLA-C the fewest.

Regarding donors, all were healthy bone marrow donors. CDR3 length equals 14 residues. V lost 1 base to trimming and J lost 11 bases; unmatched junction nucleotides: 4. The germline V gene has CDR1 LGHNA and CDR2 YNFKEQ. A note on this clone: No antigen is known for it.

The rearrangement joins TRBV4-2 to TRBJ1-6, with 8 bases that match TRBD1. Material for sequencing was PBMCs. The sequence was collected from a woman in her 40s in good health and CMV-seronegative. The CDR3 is CASSQGTGKPPLHF. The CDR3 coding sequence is TGTGCCAGCAGCCAAGGGACAGGGAAGCCACCCCTCCACTTT.